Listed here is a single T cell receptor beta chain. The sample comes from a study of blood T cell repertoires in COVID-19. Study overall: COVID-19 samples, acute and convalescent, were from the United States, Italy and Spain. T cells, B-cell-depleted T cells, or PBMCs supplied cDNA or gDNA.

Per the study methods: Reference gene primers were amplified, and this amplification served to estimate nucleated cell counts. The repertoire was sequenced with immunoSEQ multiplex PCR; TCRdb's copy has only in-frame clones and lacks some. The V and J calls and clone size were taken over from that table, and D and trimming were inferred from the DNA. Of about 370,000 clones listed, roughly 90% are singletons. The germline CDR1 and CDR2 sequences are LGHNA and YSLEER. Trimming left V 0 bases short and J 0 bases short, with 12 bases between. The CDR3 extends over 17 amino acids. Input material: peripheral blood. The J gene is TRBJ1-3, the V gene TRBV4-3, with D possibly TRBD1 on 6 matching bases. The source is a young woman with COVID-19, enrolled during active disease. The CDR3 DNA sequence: TGCGCCAGCAGCCAAGACCAGGGGTTCCTCTCTGGAAACACCATATATTTT. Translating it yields CASSQDQGFLSGNTIYF.